This T cell receptor beta chain comes out of a study of graft-versus-host responses after intestinal transplantation. Study-wide background: Recipients were given multivisceral, liver-intestinal, or isolated intestinal transplants. Tacrolimus plus steroids were given to all recipients for roughly three years, preceded by anti-thymocyte globulin induction.

Intraepithelial and lamina propria lymphocytes were released after the graft tissue was processed. The repertoire was sequenced with immunoSEQ multiplex PCR; TCRdb's copy has only in-frame clones and lacks some. The sample holds around 37,000 clones, about 90% seen once. Study observations and caveats: GvH clones appeared in recipient marrow, some first in ileum or blood. When patients had graft-donor T cell macrochimerism, their allografts held high graft-versus-host to host-versus-graft clonal ratios.

Germline CDR1 and CDR2: MGHRA and YSYEKL. This CDR3 has 14 amino acids. After removal of 3 bases from V and 4 bases from J, the junction contained 0 bases not matched to a gene. Relative to its sample, this clone is medium-sized. Its target is not known. The specimen comprised ileum tissue, sampled approximately 200 days after intestinal transplant. The chain couples TRBV4-1 to TRBJ1-2, with TRBD1 matching over 12 bases. This sequence was found in a human patient who received an intestinal transplant, so some T cells may come from the graft donor. This chain's CDR3 is CASSQGQGAYGYTF. The CDR3 nucleotides are TGCGCCAGCAGCCAGGGACAGGGGGCCTATGGCTACACCTTC.